Below are 12 T cell receptor beta chains sequenced from a single sample in a study of shared clonotypes between healthy human individuals. TCRdb's copy holds only in-frame clones and misses some; the assay was immunoSEQ multiplex PCR. The profile shows 2 million to 2.5 million clones, around 95% of them singletons. Sequenced: naive CD4+ T cells sorted from blood. Subset: CD45RA+ positively selected. All receptors come from a man aged 18 to 29 in good health.

The V gene is TRBV6-1, the J gene TRBJ1-1; 12 bases map to TRBD1. The CDR3 has 13 residues. The trim removed 6 bases at V and 8 bases at J, leaving 4 bases unmatched. Germline assignment: CDR1 MNHNS and CDR2 SASEGT. CDR3 sequence: CASSWDRGREAFF. The CDR3 region has the DNA TGTGCCAGCAGCTGGGACAGGGGGCGAGAAGCTTTCTTT.

This clone showed up just once. This chain links TRBV29-1 with TRBJ1-1; D is possibly TRBD1 (5 bases). With 0 bases removed from V and 0 bases from J, the gap between germline ends came to 20 bases. The CDR3 is 18 amino acids. The germline V gene encodes CDR1 SQVTM and CDR2 ANQGSEA. Here the CDR3 reads CSVEEDGARTGMNTEAFF. In DNA form, the CDR3 reads TGCAGCGTTGAAGAGGACGGCGCGAGAACAGGTATGAACACTGAAGCTTTCTTT.

Remarks on this clone: One end of the junction fails to match germline, which may point to a read error. The rearrangement joins TRBV6-1 to TRBJ2-7; 7 bases map to TRBD1. The V gene's germline CDR1 is MNHNS and CDR2 SASEGT. The CDR3 covers 12 residues. The CDR3 DNA is TGTGCCAGCAGTGAAGGGGGAGACAGGGAGCACTTC. This gives the protein CASSEGGDREHF.

V usage is TRBV19 and J usage is TRBJ2-7; no clear D gene. The CDR3 is 13 amino acids. The V gene's germline CDR1 is LNHDA and CDR2 SQIVND (reference sequence). With 3 bases removed from V and 0 bases from J, the gap between germline ends came to 6 bases. In DNA, the CDR3 is TGTGCCAGTAGTATTCACAACTCCTACGAGCAGTACTTC. It specifies CASSIHNSYEQYF. The whole variable domain, filled in from reference TRBV19 and TRBJ2-7, reads DGGITQSPKYLFRKEGQNVTLSCEQNLNHDAMYWYRQDPGQGLRLIYYSQIVNDFQKGDIAEGYSVSREKKESFPLTVTSAQKNPTAFYLCASSIHNSYEQYFGPGTRLTVT.

This chain links TRBV7-2 with TRBJ2-5, with 16 nucleotides matching TRBD2. The CDR3 length is 17 residues. Germline V CDR1 and CDR2: SGHTA, FQGNSA. J gave up 5 bases and V 5 bases, and 8 bases lay outside the gene matches. The CDR3 DNA sequence: TGTGCCAGCAGCACGGGGACTAGCGGGAGGGGAGTGGAGACCCAGTACTTC. It encodes CASSTGTSGRGVETQYF.

The chain recombines TRBV6-5 with TRBJ1-2; D unclear. The V gene lost 6 bases and the J gene lost 4 bases, with 12 bases spanning the gap. CDR1 is MNHEY and CDR2 is SVGAGI in the germline V gene. The CDR3 length is 13 residues. For the CDR3, the DNA is TGTGCCAGCAGCCCTCGGACGGGCTATGGCTACACCTTC. It is translated as CASSPRTGYGYTF.

The chain recombines TRBV28 with TRBJ2-7; possibly TRBD1 for D (6 bases). The CDR3 contains 16 residues. The V gene lost 3 bases and the J gene lost 0 bases, with 15 bases spanning the gap. Germline V gene data show CDR1 as MDHEN and CDR2 as SYDVKM. The CDR3 coding sequence is TGTGCCAGCAGTTTGGTCGACAGGCCTATCTCCTACGAGCAGTACTTC. Amino acid sequence: CASSLVDRPISYEQYF.

The V gene is TRBV19, the J gene TRBJ1-4; 7 nucleotides agree with TRBD1. Germline lookup yields CDR1 LNHDA and CDR2 SQIVND (reference sequence). The CDR3 is made up of 15 amino acids. The junction had 11 bases not matched to a gene; V was cut back by 3 bases and J by 10 bases. The CDR3 nucleotides are TGTGCCAGTAGTATTCAAGGGGGCAGGTGGGGAAAACTGTTTTTT. Translated, it gives CASSIQGGRWGKLFF. The full variable domain, rest sourced from reference TRBV19 and TRBJ1-4, is DGGITQSPKYLFRKEGQNVTLSCEQNLNHDAMYWYRQDPGQGLRLIYYSQIVNDFQKGDIAEGYSVSREKKESFPLTVTSAQKNPTAFYLCASSIQGGRWGKLFFGSGTQLSVL.

The J gene is TRBJ1-2, the V gene TRBV6-5; 8 bases are a match to TRBD1. The junction had 7 bases not matched to a gene; V was cut back by 5 bases and J by 8 bases. The CDR3 extends over 13 amino acids. Germline V gene sequence: CDR1 MNHEY, CDR2 SVGAGI. The CDR3, as DNA: TGTGCCAGCAGTATGACAGGGGAGGGAGGCTACACCTTC. This encodes CASSMTGEGGYTF.

The chain recombines TRBV2 with TRBJ2-4; D possibly uses TRBD1 or TRBD2 (5 bases each). The germline CDR1 and CDR2 sequences are SNHLY and FYNNEI. This CDR3 region has 14 residues. V was cut by 8 bases and J by 4 bases, with 15 bases left in between. The CDR3 DNA is TGTGCCAGCGGCGCCGGGGCCGCTAAAAACATTCAGTACTTC. It encodes CASGAGAAKNIQYF.

CDR3 coding DNA: TGTGCCAGCAGCGTAGAGGGGACAGGGGGCTCAGATACGCAGTATTTT. It encodes CASSVEGTGGSDTQYF. The rearrangement links TRBV9 to TRBJ2-3, with 12 positions matching TRBD1. This CDR3 has 16 amino acids. J lost 4 bases, V lost 0 bases, and 3 bases had no gene match. The germline V gene encodes CDR1 SGDLS and CDR2 YYNGEE.

The table lists this clone with a count of one. The chain carries TRBV29-1 and TRBJ2-1; 9 nucleotides match TRBD1. With 4 bases clipped from V and 5 bases from J, the junction kept 3 bases outside the gene matches. This CDR3 is built from 13 residues. Germline assignment: CDR1 SQVTM and CDR2 ANQGSEA. The CDR3 protein is CSVVGQGNNEQFF. For the CDR3, the DNA is TGCAGCGTTGTCGGACAGGGGAACAATGAGCAGTTCTTC.